This TCR beta chain appears in the sequencing data of a study of response to subunit inactivated influenza vaccine. Study-level results: That few new T cells are recruited by each seasonal influenza vaccination was the authors' suggestion.

From the RT-PCR reads, TCRdb called clonotypes with MiXCR, one entry per CDR3 protein. Of 500,000 to 550,000 distinct CDR3 sequences listed, approximately 7.6% are singletons. On this clonotype: Its antigen is still unknown.

The CDR3 is 18 residues long. Germline CDR1 LGHNA, CDR2 YSLEER. Trimming stripped 0 bases from V and 2 bases from J, with 19 bases between. This receptor was obtained from a man in his fifties or sixties who received an inactivated influenza vaccine. This material consisted of PBMCs from blood, taken less than 30 months after vaccination. J is TRBJ1-1 and V is TRBV4-3; tentatively, D is TRBD1 (5 bases). CDR3 amino acids: CASSQEVGGSRVNTEAFF. The CDR3 DNA sequence: TGCGCCAGCAGCCAAGAAGTGGGGGGTAGCAGGGTAAACACTGAAGCTTTCTTT.